This passage covers 26 T cell receptor beta chains from one sample sequenced in a study of long-term antiretroviral therapy in people with HIV. The immunoSEQ assay was v3.0, run at survey level. Assay used: immunoSEQ multiplex PCR; TCRdb lists only in-frame clones, some missing. The sample records about 28,000 clones, around 84% being singletons. Sequencing used unsorted PBMCs, obtained 0.4 years after starting antiretroviral therapy. The receptors come from a man aged 18-30 years with HIV.

The table lists this clone with a few counts. The chain has TRBV29-1 and TRBJ1-1, with D possibly matching TRBD1 (6 bases). Germline values: CDR1 SQVTM, CDR2 ANQGSEA. Trimming took off 5 bases at V and 5 bases at J, with 18 bases between the two ends. CDR3 length equals 14 residues. CDR3 nucleotide sequence: TGCAGCGTTCCCTGGGGCAGGGGAGGGACTGAAGCTTTCTTT. Translating gives CSVPWGRGGTEAFF.

The chain joins TRBV28 to TRBJ2-1; 9 nucleotides line up with TRBD2. Germline values: CDR1 MDHEN, CDR2 SYDVKM. The CDR3 is 16 residues long. The V segment lost 5 bases and the J segment 9 bases; nucleotides outside the gene matches: 14. CDR3 residues: CASSPPRGGRDSEQFF. The CDR3 DNA is TGTGCCAGCAGTCCTCCTCGGGGCGGGAGGGACAGTGAGCAGTTCTTC.

The chain employs TRBV11-2 and TRBJ2-7; tentative D call: TRBD2 (7 bases). The germline V and J ends were trimmed by 8 bases and 4 bases, with 18 bases remaining between them. The CDR3 has 14 residues. Germline V gives CDR1 SGHAT, CDR2 FQNNGV. This chain's CDR3 is CASGTTGTIYEQYF. DNA for the CDR3: TGTGCCAGCGGGACTACAGGGACTATTTACGAGCAGTACTTC.

The rearrangement joins TRBV2 to TRBJ2-7; 8 bases agree with TRBD2. The V and J ends lost 5 bases and 7 bases, in that order; junction bases with no gene match: 13. Germline values: CDR1 SNHLY, CDR2 FYNNEI. This CDR3 is built from 15 residues. The CDR3 sequence is CASSSLAGPGGEQYF. The CDR3, as DNA: TGTGCCAGCAGTTCCTTAGCGGGGCCGGGGGGGGAGCAGTACTTC.

This clone appeared once. The J gene is TRBJ2-3, the V gene TRBV10-1; D call uncertain. CDR3 length equals 15 residues. V was pared by 0 bases and J by 3 bases, with 10 bases between. Germline CDR1 reads WNHNN; CDR2 reads SYGVQD (reference sequence). The CDR3, as DNA: TGCGCCAGCAGTGAGTCGGGTGTTTCTACAGATACGCAGTATTTT. This sequence encodes CASSESGVSTDTQYF.

The chain carries TRBV5-1 and TRBJ2-7; 9 positions match TRBD1. The V segment lost 3 bases and the J segment 6 bases; nucleotides outside the gene matches: 1. The CDR3 covers 12 residues. The germline gives CDR1 SGHRS, CDR2 YFSETQ. The CDR3 coding sequence is TGCGCCAGCAGCTCGACAGGGGGCGAGCAGTACTTC. This gives the protein CASSSTGGEQYF.

This chain uses TRBV5-1 with TRBJ1-4, with 10 bases fitting TRBD1. Unmatched junction bases numbered 4, after V lost 3 bases and J lost 8 bases. The germline CDR1 and CDR2 sequences are SGHRS and YFSETQ. The CDR3 is 14 residues long. The CDR3 reads CASSYRDRGEKLFF. Here the CDR3 DNA reads TGCGCCAGCAGCTACCGGGACAGGGGCGAAAAACTGTTTTTT.

The V and J genes are TRBV6-4 and TRBJ1-2; 9 bases fit TRBD1. The CDR3 runs to 15 residues. Trimming took 2 bases from V and 2 from J; bases not matched to a gene: 3. Germline lookup yields CDR1 MRHNA and CDR2 SNTAGT. The CDR3 DNA reads TGTGCCAGCAGTGACCCTGGACAGGGGAACTATGGCTACACCTTC. Translating it yields CASSDPGQGNYGYTF.

The V and J genes are TRBV5-1 and TRBJ2-7, with D possibly being TRBD1 or TRBD2 (7 bases each). Germline V gene lookup returns CDR1 SGHRS and CDR2 YFSETQ. The CDR3 is made up of 13 amino acids. Trimming removed 4 bases at V and 3 bases at J, with 11 bases between. This CDR3 is CASSSGTVYEQYF. As DNA, the CDR3 is TGCGCCAGCAGCAGCGGGACAGTCTACGAGCAGTACTTC.

This chain joins TRBV28 and TRBJ1-2; D is unresolved. CDR1 is MDHEN, CDR2 SYDVKM, per germline. CDR3 length: 14 residues. V shed 3 bases and J shed 4 bases, with 12 bases lying between them. CDR3 in DNA: TGTGCCAGCAGTTTGGATGGAGGTGGCTATGGCTACACCTTC. Protein: CASSLDGGGYGYTF.

The chain links TRBV2 to TRBJ2-7, with 11 bases that match TRBD2. This CDR3 contains 17 residues. V was clipped by 5 bases and J by 1 base; unmatched bases: 10. Looked up from germline, CDR1 is SNHLY and CDR2 is FYNNEI. CDR3: CASSSTSGSLRSYEQYF. Written as DNA, the CDR3 is TGTGCCAGCAGTAGCACTAGCGGGAGCCTTAGGTCCTACGAGCAGTACTTC.

The chain links TRBV9 to TRBJ1-1; D gene ambiguous. V lost 0 bases and J 2 bases, leaving 11 bases between the germline ends. The CDR3 covers 15 residues. CDR1 and CDR2 from the germline V gene are SGDLS and YYNGEE. CDR3 in amino acids: CASSVVPEGNTEAFF. The DNA of the CDR3 is TGTGCCAGCAGCGTAGTCCCAGAGGGTAACACTGAAGCTTTCTTT.

The chain recombines TRBV5-1 with TRBJ1-1, with D uncertain. The CDR3 spans 14 residues. From germline, CDR1 is SGHRS and CDR2 YFSETQ. Trimming took 7 bases from V and 4 from J, leaving 17 bases between them. The CDR3 protein is CASSPARLGTEAFF. The CDR3 DNA follows: TGCGCCAGCTCCCCGGCGCGGTTGGGCACTGAAGCTTTCTTT.

Comment on this clone: A junction boundary mismatches the germline segment, possibly from a read error. The J gene is TRBJ2-3, the V gene TRBV7-7; 7 positions agree with TRBD1. The CDR3 runs 14 residues. Germline V CDR1 and CDR2: SSHAT, FNYEAQ (reference sequence). CDR3 sequence reads: CASSPDRGTDTQYF. CDR3 coding DNA: TGTGCTAGCAGCCCAGACAGGGGCACAGATACGCAGTATTTT.

The CDR3 region has the DNA TGTGCCAGTAGATGGGGGGAAATGAACACTGAAGCTTTCTTT. Amino acids: CASRWGEMNTEAFF. The chain joins TRBV19 to TRBJ1-1, with D possibly being TRBD1 (5 bases). This CDR3 region has 14 residues. Germline V gene lookup returns CDR1 LNHDA and CDR2 SQIVND (reference sequence). The V gene lost 6 bases and the J gene lost 0 bases, with 11 bases spanning the gap.

Here the CDR3 reads CASSLAPDSYEQYF. CDR3 bases: TGCGCCAGCAGCTTGGCGCCAGACTCCTACGAGCAGTACTTC. The chain is built from TRBV5-1 and TRBJ2-7, with D unclear. This CDR3 spans 14 amino acids. CDR1 is SGHRS, CDR2 YFSETQ, per germline. V was cut by 0 bases and J by 0 bases, with 7 bases left in between.

The gene calls are TRBV6-4 and TRBJ2-1, with TRBD2 identical over 9 bases. The CDR3 spans 15 residues. The J segment lost 8 bases and the V segment lost 1 base, leaving 6 bases of the junction unmatched. Germline-derived CDR1 and CDR2 are MRHNA and SNTAGT. The CDR3 loop is CASSDFSGGGDEQFF. The CDR3 coding sequence is TGTGCCAGCAGTGACTTTAGCGGGGGCGGCGATGAGCAGTTCTTC.

The rearrangement links TRBV6-5 to TRBJ1-2; 9 nucleotides match TRBD1. J lost 7 bases, V lost 4 bases, and 10 bases had no gene match. The CDR3 spans 15 residues. Germline-derived CDR1 and CDR2 are MNHEY and SVGAGI. CDR3 DNA: TGTGCCAGCAGTTCCCCCGGGACAGGGTTAGGTGGCTACACCTTC. Its protein is CASSSPGTGLGGYTF.

This chain connects TRBV7-2 to TRBJ1-1; no reliable D call. The ends were cut back, 2 bases at V and 1 base at J, with 8 bases in the middle. In germline, CDR1 is SGHTA, CDR2 FQGNSA. The CDR3 is 14 amino acids. The CDR3, as DNA: TGTGCCAGCAGCTTATTTTCAGGGAACACTGAAGCTTTCTTT. Translating it yields CASSLFSGNTEAFF.

The rearrangement uses TRBV14 and TRBJ1-4, with 8 bases matching TRBD1. The V and J ends lost 0 bases and 4 bases, in that order; junction bases with no gene match: 4. This CDR3 spans 16 amino acids. Germline CDR1 SGHDN, CDR2 FVKESK. CDR3 DNA sequence: TGTGCCAGCAGCCAAGACGAGACAGGGGTTAATGAAAAACTGTTTTTT. Its protein product is CASSQDETGVNEKLFF.

This clone was seen just once. The V call is TRBV11-2, the J call TRBJ1-2, with D perhaps matching TRBD1 (5 bases). Trimming removed 7 bases from V and 7 bases from J, with 16 bases in between. This CDR3 has 13 amino acids. Germline lookup yields CDR1 SGHAT and CDR2 FQNNGV. This CDR3 is CASTTPRGSGYTF. The CDR3 DNA is TGTGCCAGCACTACGCCGCGGGGGAGTGGCTACACCTTC.

The chain employs TRBV7-6 and TRBJ2-7; no reliable D call. CDR1 is SGHVS, CDR2 FNYEAQ, per germline. V was pared by 2 bases and J by 0 bases, with 5 bases between. The CDR3 has 13 amino acids. As DNA, the CDR3 is TGTGCCAGCAGCTTAACTGACTCCTACGAGCAGTACTTC. Protein: CASSLTDSYEQYF.

This clone appeared once. The chain is built from TRBV9 and TRBJ2-7; tentatively, D is TRBD1 or TRBD2 (5 bases each). CDR1 and CDR2 (germline): SGDLS, YYNGEE. Trimming stripped 4 bases from V and 3 bases from J, with 17 bases between. This CDR3 region has 15 residues. CDR3 protein: CASSPTPGPFYEQYF. CDR3 nucleotide sequence: TGTGCCAGCAGCCCCACCCCGGGACCCTTCTACGAGCAGTACTTC.

The V and J genes are TRBV13 and TRBJ1-1, with D perhaps TRBD1 (6 bases). The CDR3 has 12 residues. Germline V gene lookup returns CDR1 PRHDT and CDR2 FYEKMQ (reference sequence). V lost 7 bases, J lost 4 bases, and 10 bases lay in between. The CDR3 sequence: CASIQGSTEAFF. The CDR3 bases are TGTGCCAGCATCCAGGGGAGCACTGAAGCTTTCTTT.

The chain couples TRBV6-5 to TRBJ2-7; TRBD2 agrees at 11 bases. The CDR3 extends over 15 amino acids. CDR1 and CDR2 (germline): MNHEY, SVGAGI. V was pared by 7 bases and J by 0 bases, with 5 bases of the junction left unmatched. Here the CDR3 reads CASNVAGGSSYEQYF. CDR3 DNA: TGTGCCAGCAACGTAGCGGGAGGGAGCTCCTACGAGCAGTACTTC.

This chain uses TRBV7-9 with TRBJ2-3; 9 bases are shared with TRBD2. CDR3 length: 16 amino acids. In germline, CDR1 is SEHNR, CDR2 FQNEAQ (reference sequence). With 5 bases clipped from V and 4 bases from J, the junction kept 10 bases outside the gene matches. CDR3 protein: CASSDSLAGRADTQYF. Written as DNA, the CDR3 is TGTGCCAGCAGCGACTCCCTAGCGGGAAGAGCAGATACGCAGTATTTT. The full variable domain, its missing parts supplied by reference TRBV7-9 and TRBJ2-3, is DTGVSQNPRHKITKRGQNVTFRCDPISEHNRLYWYRQTLGQGPEFLTYFQNEAQLEKSRLLSDRFSAERPKGSFSTLEIQRTEQGDSAMYLCASSDSLAGRADTQYFGPGTRLTVL.